This T cell receptor (beta chain) is from a study of human T cells and chemical hapten exposure (dated by TCRdb to about 2021). Study-level background: Libraries were combined into a pool for sequencing, and differences in TCR yield between samples came mainly from small differences in library volumes within the pool. This study followed changes in the peripheral blood TCR repertoire in vivo during primary and secondary sensitization of alopecia patients to the hapten diphenylcyclopropenone (DPC). From each blood RNA sample, both TCR alpha and TCR beta chains were sequenced. What the work shows at the level of the full study, not this receptor alone: After repeated subsampling, the strength of the expansion versus patch-test correlation and the threshold at which it became significant changed. DPC sensitization did not change how many TCRs were above 1 in 1000 frequency, and no evidence was found of alterations in global repertoire structure.

On this clonotype itself: Its antigen is not yet known. Per-base qualities were not stored, and no clone one base away is much larger.

The germline V gene yields MNHNS for CDR1 and SASEGT for CDR2. Deletion took 3 bases off V and 2 bases off J, with a span of 11 bases between the germline ends. The cysteine opens and the phenylalanine closes a CDR3 of 15 amino acids. The only DNA kept is the CDR3, 45 bases in frame from the first base. The library was made by 5' RACE. Sequencing was performed on an Illumina MiSeq. During library preparation, unique molecular identifiers were attached to individual cDNA molecules so that TCRs could be counted quantitatively and reproducibly. As for how the authors treated the data: Samples had a median of roughly 99,000 TCRs, with a range from roughly 20,000 to 690,600. V, J and CDR3 annotation of the TCR reads was carried out using the Decombinator software suite. To make PS versus PT1 abundance plots, every sample was subsampled to the same number of TCRs (28,000). TCRs were defined as expanded if absent before sensitization and observed at least eight times at the 2-week time point. The public reads were run again by TCRdb, first through fastp at Q25 and then through MiXCR, and only productive beta chains were kept. Every CDR3 protein is listed once, alongside the most common genes and DNA of its rows. The V and J calls here are based on TCRdb, not the publication. This sample has about 81,000 distinct CDR3 sequences in its table, and roughly 8% of those were observed once. Clones ranked in the top ten supply about 2.1% of the sample.

Unfractionated whole blood was collected in Tempus Blood RNA tubes, and total RNA was extracted from that blood. As TCR sequencing controls, a few healthy volunteers were used, with blood taken at day 0, 2 weeks and 6 weeks. The source of this sequence is a male donor in good health. Here the chain combines TRBV6-1 and TRBJ2-4, with the D gene not confidently named. The CDR3 corresponds to CASSEISLTKNIQYF. In nucleotide form, the sequence is TGTGCCAGCAGTGAGATCAGCTTAACCAAAAACATTCAGTACTTC.